The 20 T cell receptor beta chains given below trace back to one sample, sequenced in a study of CD8 T cells in Susac syndrome. The authors reverse transcribed roughly 0.5 to 1 ug RNA with random hexamers. TCRdb re-derived calls from the immunoSEQ multiplex PCR reads in MiXCR, one entry per CDR3 protein. The sample lists about 200,000 distinct CDR3 sequences; 85% to 95% were seen once. Sample: CD4+ T cells from PBMCs. All receptors come from a human donor in good health.

This chain links TRBV6-6 with TRBJ1-1; D is undetermined. Germline CDR1 reads MNHNY; CDR2 reads SVGAGI (reference sequence). CDR3 length: 14 residues. V was clipped by 0 bases and J by 6 bases, with 11 bases between them. CDR3 in DNA: TGTGCCAGCAGTTACTCAGGTAATGGGCCTGAAGCTTTCTTT. Residues: CASSYSGNGPEAFF.

J is TRBJ2-2 and V is TRBV30; either TRBD1 or TRBD2 may supply D (6 bases each). V was pared by 2 bases and J by 4 bases, with 14 bases between. The germline V gene has CDR1 GTSNPN and CDR2 SVGIG (reference sequence). The CDR3 extends over 15 amino acids. For the CDR3, the DNA is TGTGCCTGGAGTCGGGGGCAGGCGACCACCGGGGAGCTGTTTTTT. Its protein is CAWSRGQATTGELFF.

The DNA of the CDR3 is TGTGCCAGCAGCTGGGGACAGTTCTCGAATGAGCAGTTCTTC. Amino acid sequence: CASSWGQFSNEQFF. The rearrangement joins TRBV7-6 to TRBJ2-1, with 7 positions matching TRBD1. Germline values: CDR1 SGHVS, CDR2 FNYEAQ. After removal of 4 bases from V and 7 bases from J, the junction contained 7 bases not matched to a gene. The CDR3 spans 14 residues.

The J gene is TRBJ1-1, the V gene TRBV30, with TRBD1 as a possible D gene (5 bases). The CDR3 is 15 residues long. Germline V lookup: CDR1 GTSNPN, CDR2 SVGIG (reference sequence). V shed 0 bases and J shed 6 bases, with 17 bases lying between them. This CDR3 reads CAWSVLRGGRSEAFF. CDR3 nucleotide sequence: TGTGCCTGGAGTGTACTGAGGGGCGGGAGATCTGAAGCTTTCTTT.

With regard to this clonotype: Sequence at one end of the junction differs from germline and may be a read error. The rearrangement links TRBV3-1 to TRBJ2-5; D is tentatively TRBD1 or TRBD2 (5 bases each). Germline V lookup: CDR1 LGHDT, CDR2 YNNKEL (reference sequence). CDR3 length equals 13 residues. CDR3 coding DNA: TGTGCCAGCCGCCAACGGGGCGAAGAGACCCAGTACTTC. Residues: CASRQRGEETQYF.

The chain has TRBV3-1 and TRBJ2-1; a possible D gene is TRBD2 (6 bases). V lost 3 bases and J lost 7, with 10 bases in between. The CDR3 has 13 residues. CDR1 is LGHDT, CDR2 YNNKEL, per germline (reference sequence). The CDR3 bases are TGTGCCAGCAGCCAGGTTCGGGGGAATGAGCAGTTCTTC. Translation: CASSQVRGNEQFF.

The V call is TRBV20-1, the J call TRBJ2-1; the match to TRBD2 covers 12 bases. After removal of 2 bases from V and 2 bases from J, the junction contained 1 base not matched to a gene. Germline V gene data show CDR1 as DFQATT and CDR2 as SNEGSKA (reference sequence). CDR3 length: 15 residues. CDR3 protein: CSARWTSGAYNEQFF. The CDR3 region has the DNA TGCAGTGCTAGATGGACTAGCGGGGCCTACAATGAGCAGTTCTTC.

The chain is built from TRBV9 and TRBJ2-1; 7 positions agree with TRBD1. J gave up 3 bases and V 0 bases, and 6 bases lay outside the gene matches. The length of the CDR3 is 16 residues. The V gene's germline CDR1 is SGDLS and CDR2 YYNGEE. The CDR3 sequence is CASSVAATGNYNEQFF. The CDR3 DNA follows: TGTGCCAGCAGCGTAGCCGCGACAGGGAACTACAATGAGCAGTTCTTC.

This chain joins TRBV7-9 and TRBJ2-7; 7 positions agree with TRBD1. This CDR3 region has 14 residues. J lost 4 bases, V lost 5 bases, and 8 bases had no gene match. CDR1 and CDR2 from the germline V gene are SEHNR and FQNEAQ (reference sequence). Here the CDR3 reads CASSLLGQKYEQYV. The CDR3 region has the DNA TGTGCCAGCAGCCTCCTGGGACAGAAGTACGAGCAGTACGTC.

This chain connects TRBV12-3 or TRBV12-4 to TRBJ2-7; 8 bases match TRBD1. The CDR3 is made up of 13 amino acids. The V gene end was trimmed by 3 bases and the J gene end by 6 bases; junction bases not matched to a gene: 4. The CDR3 DNA reads TGTGCCAGCAGTTTGGCAGGGGGCGCCGAGCAGTACTTC. Protein product: CASSLAGGAEQYF.

The rearrangement uses TRBV29-1 and TRBJ2-2; D unresolved. This CDR3 has 16 residues. V was clipped by 5 bases and J by 3 bases, with 19 bases between them. Germline V lookup: CDR1 SQVTM, CDR2 ANQGSEA. The CDR3 sequence is CSVRTGPNLYTGELFF. The CDR3 bases are TGCAGCGTTCGCACGGGTCCCAACCTATACACCGGGGAGCTGTTTTTT.

The chain couples TRBV29-1 to TRBJ2-5, with TRBD2 matching over 11 bases. CDR1 SQVTM and CDR2 ANQGSEA come from the germline V gene. The CDR3 sequence is 15 residues long. The CDR3 loop reads CSPTSGLAGQETQYF. CDR3 coding DNA: TGCAGTCCGACGTCAGGACTAGCGGGTCAAGAGACCCAGTACTTC.

This chain uses TRBV3-1 with TRBJ1-6; D gene ambiguous. Trimming stripped 4 bases from V and 6 bases from J, with 10 bases between. Looked up from germline, CDR1 is LGHDT and CDR2 is YNNKEL (reference sequence). The CDR3 covers 14 residues. The CDR3 sequence is CASSPRQSNSPLHF. CDR3 nucleotides: TGTGCCAGCAGCCCACGGCAGAGTAATTCACCCCTCCACTTT.

The chain uses TRBV23-1 and TRBJ1-1, with D possibly TRBD1 on 6 matching bases. TRBV23-1 is filed as an ORF, its function uncertain. Trimming left V 8 bases short and J 8 bases short, with 18 bases between. The CDR3 loop spans 13 amino acids. The CDR3 bases are TGCGCCAGCTGCCGAGGGGGGGTTGCGGAAGCTTTCTTT. Protein product: CASCRGGVAEAFF.

V and J are TRBV9 and TRBJ2-3, with no clear D. This CDR3 is 15 amino acids long. Germline CDR1 is SGDLS and CDR2 is YYNGEE. The ends were cut back, 0 bases at V and 0 bases at J, with 8 bases in the middle. DNA for the CDR3: TGTGCCAGCAGCGTAGGGGTAGGAAGCACAGATACGCAGTATTTT. Protein sequence: CASSVGVGSTDTQYF.

This rearrangement joins TRBV6-2 or TRBV6-3 to TRBJ1-1; D is ambiguous. Trimming pared 10 bases from V and 1 base from J, leaving 7 bases between. CDR1 is MNHEY and CDR2 is SVGEGT in the germline V gene. The CDR3 extends over 11 amino acids. The CDR3 nucleotides read TGTGCCACCTTGAGGAACACTGAAGCTTTCTTT. It codes for CATLRNTEAFF.

V usage is TRBV5-1 and J usage is TRBJ1-2, with 9 bases aligning to TRBD1. The V gene end was trimmed by 2 bases and the J gene end by 3 bases; junction bases not matched to a gene: 2. Germline values: CDR1 SGHRS, CDR2 YFSETQ. This CDR3 comprises 14 residues. The CDR3 DNA is TGCGCCAGCAGCTTACAGGGGGCCGACTATGGCTACACCTTC. This encodes CASSLQGADYGYTF. The full variable domain, with the rest looked up from reference TRBV5-1 and TRBJ1-2, is KAGVTQTPRYLIKTRGQQVTLSCSPISGHRSVSWYQQTPGQGLQFLFEYFSETQRNKGNFPGRFSGRQFSNSRSEMNVSTLELGDSALYLCASSLQGADYGYTFGSGTRLTVV.

In its sample, this clonotype was seen once. The chain is built from TRBV5-6 and TRBJ2-7; perhaps TRBD2 as D (6 bases). The CDR3 has 14 residues. Germline assignment: CDR1 SGHDT and CDR2 YYEEEE. The V end lost 4 bases, the J end lost 2 bases, and 13 bases lay between the germline ends. The CDR3 DNA follows: TGTGCCAGCAGCGGCGACGGGGAGGCCTACGAGCAGTACTTC. Translated: CASSGDGEAYEQYF.

This sequence joins TRBV10-3 and TRBJ2-7, with no clear D. V lost 5 bases to trimming and J lost 5 bases, with 13 bases between them. This CDR3 has 13 residues. CDR1 is ENHRY and CDR2 is SYGVKD in the germline V gene. The CDR3 spells CAISYGLQDEQYF. The DNA for the CDR3 is TGTGCCATCAGTTACGGGCTTCAGGACGAGCAGTACTTC.

This clonotype was seen a few times. This chain links TRBV29-1 with TRBJ2-1, with D possibly matching TRBD2 (5 bases). Trimming removed 5 bases from V and 5 bases from J, with 13 bases in between. The CDR3 is made up of 13 amino acids. Germline CDR1 reads SQVTM; CDR2 reads ANQGSEA. The CDR3 spells CSVQSAVDNEQFF. The DNA of the CDR3 is TGCAGCGTTCAGTCAGCGGTGGACAATGAGCAGTTCTTC.